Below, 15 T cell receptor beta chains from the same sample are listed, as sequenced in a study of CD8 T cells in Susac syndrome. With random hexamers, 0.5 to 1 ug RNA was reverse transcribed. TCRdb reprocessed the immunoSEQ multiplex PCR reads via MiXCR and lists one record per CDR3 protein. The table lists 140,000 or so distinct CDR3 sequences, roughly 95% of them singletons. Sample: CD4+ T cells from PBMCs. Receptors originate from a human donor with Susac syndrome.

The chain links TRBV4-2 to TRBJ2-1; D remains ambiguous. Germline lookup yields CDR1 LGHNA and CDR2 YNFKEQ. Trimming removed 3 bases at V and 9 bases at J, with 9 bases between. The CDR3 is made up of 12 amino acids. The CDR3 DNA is TGTGCCAGCAGCCAGATCCTCGGTGAGCAGTTCTTC. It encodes CASSQILGEQFF.

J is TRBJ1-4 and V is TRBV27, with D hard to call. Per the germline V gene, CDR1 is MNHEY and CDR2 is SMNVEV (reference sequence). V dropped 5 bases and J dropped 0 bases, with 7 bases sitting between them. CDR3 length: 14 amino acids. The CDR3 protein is CASSPWSTNEKLFF. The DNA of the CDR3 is TGTGCCAGCAGTCCCTGGTCAACTAATGAAAAACTGTTTTTT.

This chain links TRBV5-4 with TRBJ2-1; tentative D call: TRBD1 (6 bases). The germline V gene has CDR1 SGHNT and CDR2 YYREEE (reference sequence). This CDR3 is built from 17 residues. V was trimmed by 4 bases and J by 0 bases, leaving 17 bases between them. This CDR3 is CASSGRTAIISYNEQFF. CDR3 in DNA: TGTGCCAGCAGCGGAAGGACAGCCATTATCTCCTACAATGAGCAGTTCTTC.

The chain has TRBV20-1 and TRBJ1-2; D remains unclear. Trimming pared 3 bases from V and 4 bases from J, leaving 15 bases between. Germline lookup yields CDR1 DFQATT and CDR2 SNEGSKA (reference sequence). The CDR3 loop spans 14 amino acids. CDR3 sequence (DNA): TGCAGTGCTAGCAGTTTTTCGTATGGCTATGGCTACACCTTC. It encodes CSASSFSYGYGYTF.

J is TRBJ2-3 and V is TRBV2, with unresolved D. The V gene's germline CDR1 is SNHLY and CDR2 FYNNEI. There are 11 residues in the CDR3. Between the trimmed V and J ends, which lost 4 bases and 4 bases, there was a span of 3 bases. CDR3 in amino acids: CASSAPDTQYF. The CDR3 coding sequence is TGTGCCAGCAGTGCACCAGATACGCAGTATTTT. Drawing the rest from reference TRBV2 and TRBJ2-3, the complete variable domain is EPEVTQTPSHQVTQMGQEVILRCVPISNHLYFYWYRQILGQKVEFLVSFYNNEISEKSEIFDDQFSVERPDGSNFTLKIRSTKLEDSAMYFCASSAPDTQYFGPGTRLTVL.

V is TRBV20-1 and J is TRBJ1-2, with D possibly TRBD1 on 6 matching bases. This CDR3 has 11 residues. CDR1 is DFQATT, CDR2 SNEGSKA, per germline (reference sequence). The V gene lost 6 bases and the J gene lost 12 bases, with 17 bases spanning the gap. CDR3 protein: CSARALGADTF. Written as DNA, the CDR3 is TGCAGTGCCCGTGCCTTGGGGGCCGACACCTTC.

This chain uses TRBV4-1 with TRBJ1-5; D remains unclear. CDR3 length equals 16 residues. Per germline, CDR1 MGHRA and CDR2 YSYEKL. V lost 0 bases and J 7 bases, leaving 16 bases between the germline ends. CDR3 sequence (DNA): TGCGCCAGCAGCCAAGATACCGGGTTTAGTGGCCAGCCCCAGCATTTT. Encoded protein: CASSQDTGFSGQPQHF.

CDR3 sequence (DNA): TGCAGCGTTGAAGGCCTAGGGGGCGGGTATGGCTACACCTTC. Protein sequence: CSVEGLGGGYGYTF. The rearrangement links TRBV29-1 to TRBJ1-2; TRBD1 aligns across 7 bases. The CDR3 has 14 amino acids. Germline CDR1 and CDR2: SQVTM and ANQGSEA. V lost 1 base to trimming and J lost 5 bases; unmatched junction nucleotides: 7.

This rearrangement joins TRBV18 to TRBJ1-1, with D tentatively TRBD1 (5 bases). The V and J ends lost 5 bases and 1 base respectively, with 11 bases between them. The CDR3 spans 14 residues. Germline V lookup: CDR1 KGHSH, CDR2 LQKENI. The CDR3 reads CASSTRTTNTEAFF. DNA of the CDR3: TGTGCCAGCTCAACAAGGACAACGAACACTGAAGCTTTCTTT. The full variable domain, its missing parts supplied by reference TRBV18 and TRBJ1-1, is NAGVMQNPRHLVRRRGQEARLRCSPMKGHSHVYWYRQLPEEGLKFMVYLQKENIIDESGMPKERFSAEFPKEGPSILRIQQVVRGDSAAYFCASSTRTTNTEAFFGQGTRLTVV.

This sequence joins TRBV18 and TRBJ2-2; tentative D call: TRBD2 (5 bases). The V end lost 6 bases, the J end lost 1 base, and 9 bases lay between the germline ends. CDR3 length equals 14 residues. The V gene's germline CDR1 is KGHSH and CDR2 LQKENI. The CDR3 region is CASSPRGNTGELFF. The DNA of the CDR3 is TGTGCCAGCTCCCCTCGGGGGAACACCGGGGAGCTGTTTTTT.

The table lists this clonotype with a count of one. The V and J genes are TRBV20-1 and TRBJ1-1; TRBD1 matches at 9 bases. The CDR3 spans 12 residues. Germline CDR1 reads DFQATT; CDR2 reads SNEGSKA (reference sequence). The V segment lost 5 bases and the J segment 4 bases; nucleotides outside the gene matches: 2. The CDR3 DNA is TGCAGTGCTGGACAGGGGTCCACTGAAGCTTTCTTT. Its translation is CSAGQGSTEAFF.

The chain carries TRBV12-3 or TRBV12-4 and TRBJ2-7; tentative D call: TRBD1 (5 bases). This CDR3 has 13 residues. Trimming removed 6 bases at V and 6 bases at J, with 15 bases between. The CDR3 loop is CASRQGQGGEQYF. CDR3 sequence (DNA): TGTGCCAGCAGGCAAGGGCAGGGTGGCGAGCAGTACTTC.

The CDR3 protein is CASSLGTGEMVEQYF. Written as DNA, the CDR3 is TGTGCCAGCAGCCTCGGGACAGGGGAAATGGTCGAGCAGTACTTC. This rearrangement joins TRBV3-1 to TRBJ2-7; 10 nucleotides agree with TRBD1. Germline-derived CDR1 and CDR2 are LGHDT and YNNKEL (reference sequence). The ends lost 4 bases at V and 6 bases at J; junction bases unmatched: 9. The CDR3 is 15 residues long.

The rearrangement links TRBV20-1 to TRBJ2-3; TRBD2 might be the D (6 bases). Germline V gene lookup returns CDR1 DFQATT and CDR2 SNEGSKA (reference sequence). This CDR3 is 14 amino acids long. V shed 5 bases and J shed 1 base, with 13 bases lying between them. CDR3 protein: CSASSPGGTDTQYF. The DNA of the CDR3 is TGCAGTGCTTCCTCCCCGGGGGGCACAGATACGCAGTATTTT.

The CDR3 nucleotides read TGTGCCAGCTCGTCCGGACAGCAAGAGACCCAGTACTTC. Its protein is CASSSGQQETQYF. This chain uses TRBV18 with TRBJ2-5, with D tentatively TRBD1 (6 bases). Deletions cut 6 bases from V and 2 bases from J, with 10 bases between. There are 13 residues in the CDR3. Germline values: CDR1 KGHSH, CDR2 LQKENI.